This TCR beta chain stems from a study of identical twins. Overall study findings and caveats: Conclusions came from cross-sectional statistical analysis, not from following the same donors. Zero-insertion findings could be partly confounded by invariant cells (MAIT and iNKT cells).

One entry per CDR3 protein results from TCRdb running MiXCR on the 5' RACE reads. This sample has 200,000 to 250,000 distinct CDR3 sequences, with approximately 11% found just once. Germline lookup yields CDR1 SGHTA and CDR2 FQGNSA. The CDR3 is 12 residues long. V was clipped by 6 bases and J by 0 bases, with 5 bases between them. The sample holds a few counts of this clonotype. Its target is unknown. These data also formed part of another study, on yellow fever vaccine responses in identical twins.

The TCR was taken from a woman younger than 35 in good health. The sequenced sample was memory (CD45RO+) T cells sorted from blood. This chain joins TRBV7-2 and TRBJ1-2; D remains unclear. This CDR3 is CASRGPNYGYTF. Written as DNA, the CDR3 is TGTGCCAGCAGAGGACCTAACTATGGCTACACCTTC.